The present TCR beta chain was sequenced within a study of shared clonotypes between healthy human individuals. The donors were adults (healthy and HIV-negative) with no recent acute infections or vaccinations. Every subset had its genomic DNA shared out evenly among several immunoSEQ plates. Clones were sequenced by immunoSEQ multiplex PCR, and TCRdb holds only the in-frame ones, with some missing. The data contain approximately 740,000 clones, roughly 70% of them singletons. This CDR3 is built from 15 residues. Germline values: CDR1 KGHSH, CDR2 LQKENI. V was clipped by 0 bases and J by 4 bases, with 9 bases between them.

The sample consisted of memory CD4+ T cells sorted from blood. This sample's subset: CD45RA-negative fraction. The rearrangement uses TRBV18 and TRBJ1-4, with D unclear. The TCR sequence derives from a young woman in good health. CDR3 bases: TGTGCCAGCTCACCACCACAGTCATATAATGAAAAACTGTTTTTT. Amino acid sequence: CASSPPQSYNEKLFF.